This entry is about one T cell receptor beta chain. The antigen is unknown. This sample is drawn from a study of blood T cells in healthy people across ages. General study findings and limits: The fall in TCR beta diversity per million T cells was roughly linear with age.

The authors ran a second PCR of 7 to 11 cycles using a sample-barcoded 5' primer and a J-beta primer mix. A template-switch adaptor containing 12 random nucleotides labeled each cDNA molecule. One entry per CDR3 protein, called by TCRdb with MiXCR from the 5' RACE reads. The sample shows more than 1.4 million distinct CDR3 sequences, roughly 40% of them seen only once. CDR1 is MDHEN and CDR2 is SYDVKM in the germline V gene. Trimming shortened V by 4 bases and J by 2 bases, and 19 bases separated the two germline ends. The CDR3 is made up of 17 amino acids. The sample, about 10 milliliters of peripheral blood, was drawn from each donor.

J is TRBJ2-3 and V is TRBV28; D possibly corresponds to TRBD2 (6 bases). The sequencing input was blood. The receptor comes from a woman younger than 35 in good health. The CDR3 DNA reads TGTGCCAGCAGTTCCGCGGGATTTCAAGGCATCACAGATACGCAGTATTTT. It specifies CASSSAGFQGITDTQYF.